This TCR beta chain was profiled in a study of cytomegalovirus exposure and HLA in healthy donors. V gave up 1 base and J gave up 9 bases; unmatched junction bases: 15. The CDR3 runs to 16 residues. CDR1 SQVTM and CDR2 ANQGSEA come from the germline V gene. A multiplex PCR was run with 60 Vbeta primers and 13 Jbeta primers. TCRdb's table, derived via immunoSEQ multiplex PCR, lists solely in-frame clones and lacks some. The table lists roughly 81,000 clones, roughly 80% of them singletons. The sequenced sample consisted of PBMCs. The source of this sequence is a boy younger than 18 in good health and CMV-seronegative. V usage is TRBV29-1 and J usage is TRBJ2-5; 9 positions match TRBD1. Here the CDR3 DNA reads TGCAGCGTTGAAGGTTGGGACAGGGAATCAAGAGCGCCCCAGTACTTC. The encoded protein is CSVEGWDRESRAPQYF.